Shown below are 20 T cell receptor beta chains from a single sample sequenced in a study of radiation and T cells in renal cell carcinoma. Measured with immunoSEQ multiplex PCR; TCRdb has only the in-frame clones, and not every one. The data hold approximately 110,000 clones, with around 84% observed a single time. Sample time point: baseline pretreatment blood. Treatment of the sample: 15 Gy SBRT to primary tumor, nephrectomy 4 weeks later. The source material was blood, sampled from a patient whose treatment included radiotherapy and nephrectomy. Source of these receptors: a woman aged 55-69 years with renal cell carcinoma.

This chain connects TRBV29-1 to TRBJ1-2; 7 nucleotides line up with TRBD1. With V trimmed by 7 bases and J by 4 bases, 9 bases remained unmatched. Looked up from germline, CDR1 is SQVTM and CDR2 is ANQGSEA. The CDR3 length is 13 residues. The CDR3 DNA reads TGCAGCGCCAGGACGGGACAGTTCTATGGCTACACCTTC. It yields the protein CSARTGQFYGYTF.

This chain links TRBV10-3 with TRBJ1-6, with 9 bases fitting TRBD1. The CDR3 contains 17 residues. V dropped 3 bases and J dropped 2; count of bases not matched to a gene: 5. Germline CDR1 ENHRY, CDR2 SYGVKD. CDR3 sequence reads: CAISDQDRGAYNSPLHF. CDR3 nucleotide sequence: TGTGCCATCAGTGACCAGGACAGGGGAGCCTATAATTCACCCCTCCACTTT.

The chain employs TRBV4-1 and TRBJ2-1, with TRBD1 as a possible D gene (6 bases). Germline V gene data show CDR1 as MGHRA and CDR2 as YSYEKL. There are 15 residues in the CDR3. V dropped 0 bases and J dropped 6 bases, with 12 bases sitting between them. CDR3 sequence: CASSQDPDSLNEQFF. The CDR3 bases are TGCGCCAGCAGCCAAGATCCGGACAGCCTCAATGAGCAGTTCTTC.

This chain joins TRBV9 and TRBJ2-5, with 9 bases lining up with TRBD2. This CDR3 contains 14 residues. The junction had 6 bases not matched to a gene; V was cut back by 4 bases and J by 5 bases. Germline V CDR1 and CDR2: SGDLS, YYNGEE. CDR3 in amino acids: CASSIGTSRETQYF. The CDR3 region has the DNA TGTGCCAGCAGCATAGGGACTAGCAGGGAGACCCAGTACTTC.

The rearrangement joins TRBV5-1 to TRBJ1-4; D is unclear. This CDR3 spans 15 amino acids. Trimming stripped 0 bases from V and 2 bases from J, with 8 bases between. Germline CDR1 SGHRS, CDR2 YFSETQ. DNA of the CDR3: TGCGCCAGCAGCTTGGGAGGTGGCACTAATGAAAAACTGTTTTTT. As protein: CASSLGGGTNEKLFF.

The chain carries TRBV11-2 and TRBJ1-1, with a tentative D call TRBD1 (6 bases). Trimming left V 5 bases short and J 3 bases short, with 13 bases between. CDR1 is SGHAT, CDR2 FQNNGV, per germline. The CDR3 covers 14 residues. The chain's CDR3 is CASSLGAGDTEAFF. The CDR3 DNA follows: TGTGCCAGCAGCCTAGGGGCAGGGGACACTGAAGCTTTCTTT.

V and J are TRBV28 and TRBJ1-4; D remains ambiguous. CDR1 is MDHEN, CDR2 SYDVKM, per germline. The CDR3 length is 15 residues. Trimming pared 5 bases from V and 6 bases from J, leaving 16 bases between. DNA for the CDR3: TGTGCCAGCAGTGGATCGGCGCTCAGCTATGAAAAACTGTTTTTT. It encodes CASSGSALSYEKLFF.

This clone appeared once. This chain uses TRBV4-2 with TRBJ2-7, with D tentatively TRBD1 (6 bases). The CDR3 consists of 16 residues. Germline CDR1 LGHNA, CDR2 YNFKEQ. Deletions cut 3 bases from V and 0 bases from J, with 15 bases between. The CDR3 protein is CASSQAGQLASYEQYF. CDR3 bases: TGTGCCAGCAGCCAGGCCGGACAGTTAGCCTCCTACGAGCAGTACTTC.

This clone came up a few times. The chain uses TRBV28 and TRBJ2-2, with D possibly called TRBD1 or TRBD2 (7 bases each). Trimming removed 6 bases from V and 0 bases from J, with 11 bases in between. Germline values: CDR1 MDHEN, CDR2 SYDVKM. There are 15 residues in the CDR3. CDR3 in DNA: TGTGCCAGCAGCTCAGGGGGGGCGAACACCGGGGAGCTGTTTTTT. It translates to CASSSGGANTGELFF.

The gene calls are TRBV5-1 and TRBJ2-1; 9 positions match TRBD1. This CDR3 region has 16 residues. Germline assignment: CDR1 SGHRS and CDR2 YFSETQ. The V segment lost 9 bases and the J segment 9 bases; nucleotides outside the gene matches: 19. The CDR3 DNA reads as TGCGCCACACGACCCCTCTCGGGACAGGGCGGGAGTGAGCAGTTCTTC. As protein: CATRPLSGQGGSEQFF.

The chain is built from TRBV18 and TRBJ2-1; D call uncertain. Germline V lookup: CDR1 KGHSH, CDR2 LQKENI. Trimming shortened V by 4 bases and J by 7 bases, and 20 bases separated the two germline ends. This CDR3 contains 16 residues. In DNA form, the CDR3 reads TGTGCCAGCTCACTATTCCACCTCCGGGCCTCTAATGAGCAGTTCTTC. Its protein is CASSLFHLRASNEQFF.

The chain couples TRBV7-3 to TRBJ2-3; D is unclear. CDR1 is SGHTA, CDR2 FQGTGA, per germline. The CDR3 consists of 17 residues. Trimming took off 4 bases at V and 0 bases at J, with 17 bases between the two ends. CDR3 sequence (DNA): TGTGCCAGCAGCTCCCTCCCCAGCGACCCTAGCACAGATACGCAGTATTTT. Translated, it gives CASSSLPSDPSTDTQYF.

The sample holds a few counts of this clone. V usage is TRBV30 and J usage is TRBJ1-2; tentatively, D is TRBD1 (6 bases). CDR1 is GTSNPN and CDR2 is SVGIG in the germline V gene (reference sequence). Trimming cost V 2 bases and J 4 bases, with 8 bases left between them. This CDR3 has 12 amino acids. CDR3 bases: TGTGCCTGGAGTCCGGGGGCCTATGGCTACACCTTC. It translates to CAWSPGAYGYTF.

This clone came up once. The gene calls are TRBV5-6 and TRBJ1-1; a weak D match, TRBD1 (6 bases). The V end lost 1 base, the J end lost 8 bases, and 21 bases lay between the germline ends. This CDR3 is 16 amino acids long. Germline V CDR1 and CDR2: SGHDT, YYEEEE. CDR3 nucleotide sequence: TGTGCCAGCAGCTTGTTTTACCCAGGGGCCAGTGGGGAAGCTTTCTTT. Its protein is CASSLFYPGASGEAFF.

The chain recombines TRBV6-1 with TRBJ1-5, with a possible D match to TRBD1 (6 bases). This CDR3 comprises 13 residues. V was trimmed by 3 bases and J by 7 bases, leaving 10 bases between them. CDR1 MNHNS and CDR2 SASEGT come from the germline V gene. For the CDR3, the DNA is TGTGCCAGCAGTGACAGGGGAAAGCAGCCCCAGCATTTT. Protein: CASSDRGKQPQHF.

CDR3 in DNA: TGCGCCAGCAGCTTGAGTACGCCGAGCTCTGGAAACACCATATATTTT. Translated, it gives CASSLSTPSSGNTIYF. The chain employs TRBV5-1 and TRBJ1-3; no clear D gene. The CDR3 totals 16 residues. The V gene lost 1 base and the J gene lost 0 bases, with 11 bases spanning the gap. Germline values: CDR1 SGHRS, CDR2 YFSETQ.

J is TRBJ2-5 and V is TRBV6-5; 9 bases map to TRBD1. Unmatched junction bases numbered 4, after V lost 6 bases and J lost 5 bases. Germline V gene lookup returns CDR1 MNHEY and CDR2 SVGAGI. CDR3 size: 13 residues. The CDR3 DNA follows: TGTGCCAGCAGAGTAGGGACAGGGGAGACCCAGTACTTC. Translating it yields CASRVGTGETQYF.

The rearrangement uses TRBV6-5 and TRBJ1-1; possible D gene TRBD1, 6 bases. Germline CDR1 and CDR2: MNHEY and SVGAGI. The length of the CDR3 is 13 residues. Trimming took 8 bases from V and 4 from J, leaving 14 bases between them. In DNA form, the CDR3 reads TGTGCCAGCGGGGGGGCAGTATCCACTGAAGCTTTCTTT. It specifies CASGGAVSTEAFF.

The rearrangement uses TRBV21-1 and TRBJ1-6. TRBV21-1 is described as a pseudogene. This CDR3 has 13 residues. This CDR3 reads CASSKKRGPPLHF. In DNA form, the CDR3 reads TGTGCCAGCAGCAAGAAGAGGGGCCCACCCCTCCACTTT.

The chain recombines TRBV29-1 with TRBJ2-7; D is possibly TRBD1 (5 bases). The V gene lost 1 base and the J gene lost 6 bases, with 13 bases spanning the gap. The germline V gene encodes CDR1 SQVTM and CDR2 ANQGSEA. This CDR3 comprises 13 residues. The CDR3 here is CSVEVVVGLEQYF. The DNA for the CDR3 is TGCAGCGTTGAAGTGGTTGTGGGGCTCGAGCAGTACTTC.